A selection of T cell receptor beta chains follows, all from one sample in a study of CD4 T cells in relation to SARS-CoV-2 and coronaviruses. Produced via immunoSEQ multiplex PCR; TCRdb's table is partial and in-frame only. Among more than 20,000 clones listed, roughly four fifths were seen once. The antigens of these receptors remain unknown. The sample was CD4+ T cells from PBMCs, cultured in vitro. The receptors derive from a human donor in good health. Each CDR3 is given with its conserved first and last residue. A D gene is named only where the DNA matches it firmly.

CDR3 length: 12
V gene: TRBV10-3
D gene: TRBD1
CDR3 protein: CARGQVTSPLHF

CDR3 length: 14
V gene: TRBV5-1
D gene: -
CDR3 protein: CASSLTLPQETQYF

CDR3 length: 15
V gene: TRBV18
D gene: TRBD1
CDR3 protein: CASSLGTGDNEKLFF

CDR3 length: 13
V gene: TRBV28
D gene: -
CDR3 protein: CASSPGLNYGYTF

CDR3 length: 14
V gene: TRBV5-4
D gene: -
CDR3 protein: CASSPWGSGYGYTF

CDR3 length: 16
V gene: TRBV3-1/TRBV3-2
D gene: -
CDR3 protein: CASSPFVGGIGETQYF

CDR3 length: 15
V gene: TRBV7-2
D gene: TRBD1
CDR3 protein: CASSLDVGGLGEQYF

CDR3 length: 12
V gene: TRBV7-3
D gene: -
CDR3 protein: CASSSGSQTQYF

CDR3 length: 15
V gene: TRBV7-4
D gene: -
CDR3 protein: CASSSWEFSLNEQFF

CDR3 length: 14
V gene: TRBV10-3
D gene: TRBD2
CDR3 protein: CASRTSGGQETQYF

CDR3 length: 14
V gene: TRBV27
D gene: -
CDR3 protein: CASSPRGGPYEQYF

CDR3 length: 13
V gene: TRBV7-7
D gene: -
CDR3 protein: CASSLGPDTEAFF

CDR3 length: 13
V gene: TRBV7-2
D gene: TRBD1
CDR3 protein: CASSLDRGREQYF

CDR3 length: 14
V gene: TRBV7-9
D gene: -
CDR3 protein: CASSDSATNEKLFF

CDR3 length: 16
V gene: TRBV13
D gene: -
CDR3 protein: CASRQQGRAGANVLTF

CDR3 length: 15
V gene: TRBV9
D gene: TRBD1
CDR3 protein: CASSVQGQGAETQYF

CDR3 length: 13
V gene: TRBV6-2/TRBV6-3
D gene: -
CDR3 protein: CASSTDRPWTQYF

CDR3 length: 13
V gene: TRBV2
D gene: -
CDR3 protein: CASSEAPGTQTVF

CDR3 length: 13
V gene: TRBV29-1
D gene: -
CDR3 protein: CSVDRGGLWGYTF

CDR3 length: 15
V gene: TRBV5-4
D gene: -
CDR3 protein: CASSLAPGQAGELFF

CDR3 length: 14
V gene: TRBV7-9
D gene: -
CDR3 protein: CASTNRGPGGELFF

CDR3 length: 16
V gene: TRBV19
D gene: -
CDR3 protein: CASSIQGAGGGNEQFF

CDR3 length: 15
V gene: TRBV2
D gene: -
CDR3 protein: CASSLGGLSSYEQYF

CDR3 length: 14
V gene: TRBV4-2
D gene: TRBD1
CDR3 protein: CASSQDRGKETQYF

CDR3 length: 14
V gene: TRBV29-1
D gene: TRBD2
CDR3 protein: CSVRAGGRWDEQFF

CDR3 length: 16
V gene: TRBV6-2/TRBV6-3
D gene: -
CDR3 protein: CASSYRRGGAPGELFF

CDR3 length: 14
V gene: TRBV19
D gene: -
CDR3 protein: CASSVSGSTDTQYF

CDR3 length: 15
V gene: TRBV24-1
D gene: -
CDR3 protein: CATSPYPFGNQPQHF

CDR3 length: 15
V gene: TRBV6-4
D gene: TRBD2
CDR3 protein: CASSASGSLRNEQFF

CDR3 length: 11
V gene: TRBV2
D gene: TRBD1
CDR3 protein: CASYGTVGQYF

CDR3 length: 16
V gene: TRBV27
D gene: -
CDR3 protein: CASSLAPRGAGDEQFF

CDR3 length: 16
V gene: TRBV4-2
D gene: TRBD2
CDR3 protein: CASSQVGGRNTDTQYF

CDR3 length: 14
V gene: TRBV5-6
D gene: TRBD1
CDR3 protein: CASSFPGQGIEQYF

CDR3 length: 17
V gene: TRBV5-1
D gene: TRBD1
CDR3 protein: CASSSIPGQTMNTEAFF

CDR3 length: 17
V gene: TRBV4-3
D gene: -
CDR3 protein: CASSQVWAGRGVTEAFF

CDR3 length: 13
V gene: TRBV29-1
D gene: -
CDR3 protein: CSGGWGNQETQYF

CDR3 length: 17
V gene: TRBV4-1
D gene: TRBD2
CDR3 protein: CASSRGGLAILGNEQFF

CDR3 length: 14
V gene: TRBV11-2
D gene: TRBD1
CDR3 protein: CASSPGTDADTIYF

CDR3 length: 14
V gene: TRBV5-1
D gene: -
CDR3 protein: CASSLKGENTEAFF

CDR3 length: 12
V gene: TRBV6-2/TRBV6-3
D gene: -
CDR3 protein: CASSTVNHEQFF

CDR3 length: 14
V gene: TRBV7-2
D gene: -
CDR3 protein: CASSAGTGTYEQYF

CDR3 length: 13
V gene: TRBV5-1
D gene: -
CDR3 protein: CASSPFSENEQFF

CDR3 length: 16
V gene: TRBV3-1/TRBV3-2
D gene: -
CDR3 protein: CASSQAYLASTDTQYF

CDR3 length: 15
V gene: TRBV11-3
D gene: TRBD1
CDR3 protein: CASSLGGTDVYEQYF

CDR3 length: 14
V gene: TRBV28
D gene: -
CDR3 protein: CASRDQGGYYGYTF

CDR3 length: 14
V gene: TRBV7-2
D gene: -
CDR3 protein: CASSLGSPGNTIYF

CDR3 length: 16
V gene: TRBV7-8
D gene: -
CDR3 protein: CASSSRAWGNNQPQHF

CDR3 length: 12
V gene: TRBV3-1/TRBV3-2
D gene: -
CDR3 protein: CASSLGGGEQYF

CDR3 length: 13
V gene: TRBV4-3
D gene: -
CDR3 protein: CASSQAVATEAFF

CDR3 length: 14
V gene: TRBV5-1
D gene: -
CDR3 protein: CASSFLGAQETQYF

CDR3 length: 13
V gene: TRBV3-1/TRBV3-2
D gene: -
CDR3 protein: CASSQALDEKLFF

CDR3 length: 14
V gene: TRBV18
D gene: -
CDR3 protein: CASSPQGGNQPQHF

CDR3 length: 15
V gene: TRBV11-3
D gene: TRBD1
CDR3 protein: CASSLAGQSNTEAFF

CDR3 length: 14
V gene: TRBV5-1
D gene: -
CDR3 protein: CASRQGDLTGELFF

CDR3 length: 15
V gene: TRBV18
D gene: -
CDR3 protein: CASSPGRLGDTEAFF

CDR3 length: 16
V gene: TRBV7-8
D gene: TRBD2
CDR3 protein: CASSLVGSGSTDTQYF

CDR3 length: 12
V gene: TRBV6-2/TRBV6-3
D gene: -
CDR3 protein: CASSLTYYEQYF

CDR3 length: 16
V gene: TRBV19
D gene: TRBD2
CDR3 protein: CASSVPSGAAGDTQYF

CDR3 length: 15
V gene: TRBV6-5
D gene: -
CDR3 protein: CASSYSQATNEKLFF